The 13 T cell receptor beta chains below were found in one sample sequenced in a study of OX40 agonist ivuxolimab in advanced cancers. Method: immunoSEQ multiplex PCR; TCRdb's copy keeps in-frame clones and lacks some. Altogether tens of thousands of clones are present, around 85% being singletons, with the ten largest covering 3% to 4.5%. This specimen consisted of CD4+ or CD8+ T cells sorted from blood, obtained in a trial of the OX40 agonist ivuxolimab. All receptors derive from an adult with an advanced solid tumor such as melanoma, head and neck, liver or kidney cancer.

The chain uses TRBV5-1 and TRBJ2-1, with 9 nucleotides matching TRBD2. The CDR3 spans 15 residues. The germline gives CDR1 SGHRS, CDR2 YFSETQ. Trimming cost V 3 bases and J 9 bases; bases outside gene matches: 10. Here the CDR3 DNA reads TGCGCCAGCAGCTCTTTAGCGGGAGATGCTCCTGAGCAGTTCTTC. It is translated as CASSSLAGDAPEQFF.

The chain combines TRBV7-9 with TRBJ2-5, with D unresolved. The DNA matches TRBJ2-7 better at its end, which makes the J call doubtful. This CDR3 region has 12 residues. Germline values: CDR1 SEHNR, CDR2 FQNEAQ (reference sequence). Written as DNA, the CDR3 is TGTGCCAGCAGCGCCATGGCCTACGAGCAGTACTTC. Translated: CASSAMAYEQYF.

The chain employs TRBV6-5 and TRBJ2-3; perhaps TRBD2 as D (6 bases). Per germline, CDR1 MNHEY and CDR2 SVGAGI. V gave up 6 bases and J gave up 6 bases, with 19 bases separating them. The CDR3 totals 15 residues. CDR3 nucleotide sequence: TGTGCCAGCAGGGTTAGCGGCATCCTTCGGGATACGCAGTATTTT. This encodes CASRVSGILRDTQYF.

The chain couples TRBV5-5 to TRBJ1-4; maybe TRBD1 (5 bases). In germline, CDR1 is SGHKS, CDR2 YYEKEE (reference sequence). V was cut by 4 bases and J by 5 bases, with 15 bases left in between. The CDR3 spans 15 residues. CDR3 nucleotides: TGTGCCAGCAGCGGACGGGACTCACTAAATGAAAAACTGTTTTTT. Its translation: CASSGRDSLNEKLFF.

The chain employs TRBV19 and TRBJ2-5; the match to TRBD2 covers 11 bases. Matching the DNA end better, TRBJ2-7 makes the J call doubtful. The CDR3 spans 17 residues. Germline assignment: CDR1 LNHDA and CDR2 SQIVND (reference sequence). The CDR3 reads CASTGTGRTSGSYEQYF. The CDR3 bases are TGTGCCAGTACCGGGACAGGGCGTACTAGCGGGAGTTACGAGCAGTACTTC.

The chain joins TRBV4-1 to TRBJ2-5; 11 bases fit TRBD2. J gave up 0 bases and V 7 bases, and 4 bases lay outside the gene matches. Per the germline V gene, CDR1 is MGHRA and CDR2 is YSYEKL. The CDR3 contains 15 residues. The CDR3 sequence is CASTRTSGYQETQYF. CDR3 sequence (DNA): TGCGCCAGCACCCGGACTAGCGGGTACCAAGAGACCCAGTACTTC.

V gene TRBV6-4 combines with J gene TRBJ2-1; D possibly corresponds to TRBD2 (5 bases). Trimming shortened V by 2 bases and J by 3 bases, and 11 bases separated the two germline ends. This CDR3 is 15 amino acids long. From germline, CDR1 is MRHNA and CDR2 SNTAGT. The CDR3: CASSDRAEGYNEQFF. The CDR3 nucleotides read TGTGCCAGCAGTGACCGGGCCGAGGGCTACAATGAGCAGTTCTTC.

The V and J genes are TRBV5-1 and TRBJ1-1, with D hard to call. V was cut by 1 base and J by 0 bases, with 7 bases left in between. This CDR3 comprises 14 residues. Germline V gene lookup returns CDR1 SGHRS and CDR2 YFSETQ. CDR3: CASSLSGLNTEAFF. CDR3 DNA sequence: TGCGCCAGCAGCTTGTCGGGATTGAACACTGAAGCTTTCTTT. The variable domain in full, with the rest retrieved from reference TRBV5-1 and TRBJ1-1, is KAGVTQTPRYLIKTRGQQVTLSCSPISGHRSVSWYQQTPGQGLQFLFEYFSETQRNKGNFPGRFSGRQFSNSRSEMNVSTLELGDSALYLCASSLSGLNTEAFFGQGTRLTVV.

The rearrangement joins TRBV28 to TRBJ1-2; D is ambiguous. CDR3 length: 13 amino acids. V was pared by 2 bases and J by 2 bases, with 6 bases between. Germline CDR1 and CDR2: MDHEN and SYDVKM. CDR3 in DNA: TGTGCCAGCAGTTTACAAGCAAACTATGGCTACACCTTC. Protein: CASSLQANYGYTF.

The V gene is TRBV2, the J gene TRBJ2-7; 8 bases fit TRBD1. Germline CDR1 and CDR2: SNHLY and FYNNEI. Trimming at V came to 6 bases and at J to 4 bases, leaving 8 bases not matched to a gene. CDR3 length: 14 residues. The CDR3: CASSLDRVRYEQYF. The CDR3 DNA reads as TGTGCCAGCAGCCTGGACAGGGTGAGATACGAGCAGTACTTC.

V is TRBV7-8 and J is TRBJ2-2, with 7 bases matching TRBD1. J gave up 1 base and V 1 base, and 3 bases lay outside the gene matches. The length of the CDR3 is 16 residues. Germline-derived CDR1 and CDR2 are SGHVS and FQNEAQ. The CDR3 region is CASSLVTGQNTGELFF. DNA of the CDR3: TGTGCCAGCAGCTTAGTGACAGGGCAGAACACCGGGGAGCTGTTTTTT.

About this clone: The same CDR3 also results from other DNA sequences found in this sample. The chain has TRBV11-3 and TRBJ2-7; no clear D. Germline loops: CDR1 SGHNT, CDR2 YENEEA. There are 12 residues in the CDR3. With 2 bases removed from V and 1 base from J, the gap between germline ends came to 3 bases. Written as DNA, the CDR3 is TGTGCCAGCAGCTTACGGTCCTACGAGCAGTACTTC. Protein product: CASSLRSYEQYF.

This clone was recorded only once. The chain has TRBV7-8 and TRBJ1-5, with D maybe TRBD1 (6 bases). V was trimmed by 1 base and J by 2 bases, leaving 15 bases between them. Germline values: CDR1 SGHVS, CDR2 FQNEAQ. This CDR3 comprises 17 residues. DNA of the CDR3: TGTGCCAGCAGCTTAGGAGGAGGGGGGGAGGGCAATCAGCCCCAGCATTTT. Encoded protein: CASSLGGGGEGNQPQHF.